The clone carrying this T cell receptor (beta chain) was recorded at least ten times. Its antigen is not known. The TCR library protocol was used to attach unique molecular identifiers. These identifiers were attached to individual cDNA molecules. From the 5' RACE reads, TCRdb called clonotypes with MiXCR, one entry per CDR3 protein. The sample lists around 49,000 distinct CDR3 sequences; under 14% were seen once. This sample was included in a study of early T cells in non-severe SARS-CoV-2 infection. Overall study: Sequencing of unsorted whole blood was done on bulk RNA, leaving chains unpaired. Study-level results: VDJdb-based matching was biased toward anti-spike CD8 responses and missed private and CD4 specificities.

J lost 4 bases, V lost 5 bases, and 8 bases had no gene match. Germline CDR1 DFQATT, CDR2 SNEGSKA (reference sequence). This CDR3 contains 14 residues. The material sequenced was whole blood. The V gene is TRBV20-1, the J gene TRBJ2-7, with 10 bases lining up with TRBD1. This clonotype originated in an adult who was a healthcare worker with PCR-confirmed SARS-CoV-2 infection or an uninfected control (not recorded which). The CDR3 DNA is TGCAGTGCTGAGTGGGACAGGGGTCGATACGAGCAGTACTTC. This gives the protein CSAEWDRGRYEQYF.